The 30 T cell receptor beta chains below were found in one sample sequenced in a study of T cells in localized non-small cell lung cancer. Clones were sequenced by immunoSEQ multiplex PCR, and TCRdb holds only the in-frame ones, with some missing. The sample includes just over 70,000 clones, less than 90% of them seen just once. The sample was peripheral blood, taken before any cancer treatment. These receptors originate from a male donor at least 60 years old with stage III squamous cell lung carcinoma.

This clone was seen more than once but under ten times. The chain links TRBV19 to TRBJ2-4, with TRBD1 matching 9 bases. There are 14 residues in the CDR3. V gave up 5 bases and J gave up 8 bases; unmatched junction bases: 7. Germline V gene sequence: CDR1 LNHDA, CDR2 SQIVND (reference sequence). The CDR3 reads CASSPDRGLDIQYF. The CDR3, as DNA: TGTGCCAGTAGTCCGGACAGGGGCTTGGACATTCAGTACTTC. The entire variable domain, with the rest obtained from reference TRBV19 and TRBJ2-4, is as follows: DGGITQSPKYLFRKEGQNVTLSCEQNLNHDAMYWYRQDPGQGLRLIYYSQIVNDFQKGDIAEGYSVSREKKESFPLTVTSAQKNPTAFYLCASSPDRGLDIQYFGAGTRLSVL.

This clone was counted between two and nine times. The rearrangement uses TRBV11-2 and TRBJ1-1, with D uncertain. CDR3 size: 12 residues. V lost 5 bases, J lost 6 bases, and 10 bases lay in between. Per the germline V gene, CDR1 is SGHAT and CDR2 is FQNNGV. The CDR3 DNA reads TGTGCCAGCAGCAAAAGGGCAGCTGAAGCTTTCTTT. Amino acids: CASSKRAAEAFF.

The chain recombines TRBV6-1 with TRBJ2-3; no clear D. Looked up from germline, CDR1 is MNHNS and CDR2 is SASEGT. The CDR3 is 15 residues long. Trimming took 2 bases from V and 2 from J, leaving 11 bases between them. The CDR3 DNA is TGTGCCAGCAGTGAAAGCCTCCCGCCCACAGATACGCAGTATTTT. Translated: CASSESLPPTDTQYF.

In this sample, this clone turned up a few times. The gene calls are TRBV10-3 and TRBJ2-6; D is ambiguous. The germline V gene encodes CDR1 ENHRY and CDR2 SYGVKD. V was pared by 10 bases and J by 2 bases, with 9 bases between. This CDR3 is 13 amino acids long. CDR3 nucleotides: TGTGCCACCTACCGGGCTGGGGCCAACGTCCTGACTTTC. The encoded protein is CATYRAGANVLTF.

The rearrangement joins TRBV5-4 to TRBJ1-4; 10 bases map to TRBD1. Losses at the gene ends were 0 bases for V and 1 base for J; bases not matched to a gene: 3. This CDR3 has 17 amino acids. Germline V lookup: CDR1 SGHNT, CDR2 YYREEE (reference sequence). CDR3 residues: CASSLGQGAETNEKLFF. CDR3 in DNA: TGTGCCAGCAGCTTGGGACAGGGGGCAGAAACTAATGAAAAACTGTTTTTT.

The chain has TRBV5-1 and TRBJ1-4, with 8 bases that match TRBD1. From germline, CDR1 is SGHRS and CDR2 YFSETQ. The J segment lost 8 bases and the V segment lost 0 bases, leaving 3 bases of the junction unmatched. The CDR3 loop spans 14 amino acids. The DNA of the CDR3 is TGCGCCAGCAGCTTGGGACAGGGGAAGGAAAAACTGTTTTTT. Translation gives CASSLGQGKEKLFF.

V is TRBV9 and J is TRBJ1-1; possible D gene TRBD1, 6 bases. V lost 4 bases and J 7 bases, leaving 14 bases between the germline ends. CDR1 and CDR2 (germline): SGDLS, YYNGEE. This CDR3 is 13 amino acids long. CDR3 coding DNA: TGTGCCAGCAGCCGGGACACCTCGGGTGAAGCTTTCTTT. Its protein is CASSRDTSGEAFF.

Only one count was recorded for this clone. The chain recombines TRBV7-3 with TRBJ2-5; 7 bases match TRBD2. Losses at the gene ends were 1 base for V and 7 bases for J; bases not matched to a gene: 3. Germline CDR1 SGHTA, CDR2 FQGTGA. The CDR3 runs to 13 residues. CDR3 amino acids: CASSLMGEGTQYF. CDR3 DNA: TGTGCCAGCAGCTTAATGGGGGAGGGGACCCAGTACTTC.

About this clone: The junction departs from the called germline gene at one end, perhaps through a read error. The rearrangement uses TRBV7-7 and TRBJ2-5; D might be TRBD2 (6 bases). CDR1 SSHAT and CDR2 FNYEAQ come from the germline V gene (reference sequence). The CDR3 contains 13 residues. The CDR3 loop reads CASSLGGVETQYF. In nucleotides, the CDR3 is TGTGCTAGCAGCTTGGGGGGAGTGGAAACCCAGTACTTC.

V is TRBV29-1 and J is TRBJ2-1; TRBD2 aligns across 14 bases. This CDR3 is 13 amino acids long. Germline CDR1 and CDR2: SQVTM and ANQGSEA. Germline trimming cut 4 bases from V and 15 bases from J; bases unmatched to any gene: 8. The CDR3 is CSVATSGGAPRFF. CDR3 in DNA: TGCAGCGTTGCGACTAGCGGGGGGGCCCCTCGGTTCTTC.

V usage is TRBV30 and J usage is TRBJ2-1; possible D gene TRBD2, 6 bases. This CDR3 spans 12 amino acids. Germline values: CDR1 GTSNPN, CDR2 SVGIG (reference sequence). The ends were cut back, 4 bases at V and 9 bases at J, with 13 bases in the middle. The CDR3 sequence: CAWKTLGSEQFF. CDR3 nucleotides: TGTGCCTGGAAGACCCTCGGGAGTGAGCAGTTCTTC. Supplemented by reference TRBV30 and TRBJ2-1, the full variable domain reads SQTIHQWPATLVQPVGSPLSLECTVEGTSNPNLYWYRQAAGRGLQLLFYSVGIGQISSEVPQNLSASRPQDRQFILSSKKLLLSDSGFYLCAWKTLGSEQFFGPGTRLTVL.

The chain carries TRBV9 and TRBJ2-3; no definite D call. Germline V CDR1 and CDR2: SGDLS, YYNGEE. This CDR3 comprises 16 residues. Deletions cut 0 bases from V and 2 bases from J, with 13 bases between. The CDR3 protein is CASSVADWKITDTQYF. The CDR3 coding sequence is TGTGCCAGCAGCGTAGCTGATTGGAAGATCACAGATACGCAGTATTTT.

V gene TRBV10-3 combines with J gene TRBJ2-3; D is possibly TRBD2 (6 bases). The CDR3 has 17 amino acids. Germline loops: CDR1 ENHRY, CDR2 SYGVKD. V was cut by 4 bases and J by 4 bases, with 21 bases left in between. The CDR3 is CAISGLKAGMQADTQYF. The CDR3 coding sequence is TGTGCCATCAGTGGATTGAAAGCGGGCATGCAAGCAGATACGCAGTATTTT.

This clone was counted only a few times. The chain employs TRBV4-1 and TRBJ1-3; TRBD1 aligns across 7 bases. Per the germline V gene, CDR1 is MGHRA and CDR2 is YSYEKL. CDR3 size: 15 residues. V shed 1 base, J shed 3 bases, and the junction held 3 bases outside the gene matches. In DNA form, the CDR3 reads TGCGCCAGCAGCCAAGCCGACAGGGTTGGAAACACCATATATTTT. Amino acids: CASSQADRVGNTIYF.

The chain recombines TRBV5-1 with TRBJ2-2; D is possibly TRBD1 (6 bases). This CDR3 has 12 amino acids. Trimming cost V 4 bases and J 8 bases, with 9 bases left between them. Germline V gene data show CDR1 as SGHRS and CDR2 as YFSETQ. In DNA, the CDR3 is TGCGCCAGCAGCGGGGGCGTTGGGGAGCTGTTTTTT. It codes for CASSGGVGELFF.

The chain has TRBV5-1 and TRBJ1-4; D call uncertain. Looked up from germline, CDR1 is SGHRS and CDR2 is YFSETQ. The length of the CDR3 is 16 residues. V lost 4 bases, J lost 0 bases, and 13 bases lay in between. CDR3 in DNA: TGCGCCAGCAGCCCCCTGGGTCGGGCAACTAATGAAAAACTGTTTTTT. The encoded protein is CASSPLGRATNEKLFF.

This clone was found once. This chain links TRBV6-6 with TRBJ1-1; weak D call: TRBD1 (6 bases). In germline, CDR1 is MNHNY, CDR2 SVGAGI (reference sequence). The CDR3 covers 15 residues. Trimming cost V 5 bases and J 0 bases, with 13 bases left between them. The CDR3 region is CASSPLGGLNTEAFF. The CDR3 DNA reads as TGTGCCAGCAGTCCCTTAGGGGGTCTGAACACTGAAGCTTTCTTT.

The chain links TRBV6-5 to TRBJ1-3, with a weak D call TRBD1 (5 bases). The germline V and J ends were trimmed by 6 bases and 2 bases, with 8 bases remaining between them. This CDR3 region has 13 residues. In germline, CDR1 is MNHEY, CDR2 SVGAGI. The DNA for the CDR3 is TGTGCCAGCAGGGGACGCACTGGAAACACCATATATTTT. Its protein is CASRGRTGNTIYF.

The rearrangement joins TRBV18 to TRBJ1-5; D is possibly TRBD1 (5 bases). Germline CDR1 reads KGHSH; CDR2 reads LQKENI. The CDR3 loop spans 15 amino acids. V lost 3 bases and J lost 2, with 11 bases in between. CDR3: CASSPFQGGNQPQHF. The CDR3, as DNA: TGTGCCAGCTCACCGTTTCAGGGCGGCAATCAGCCCCAGCATTTT.

This clone turned up a few times. The genes are TRBV29-1 and TRBJ1-1; 7 positions agree with TRBD1. The V segment lost 7 bases and the J segment 3 bases; nucleotides outside the gene matches: 8. This CDR3 comprises 13 residues. Per the germline V gene, CDR1 is SQVTM and CDR2 is ANQGSEA. CDR3 sequence: CSAQRGPDTEAFF. The CDR3 DNA reads as TGCAGCGCCCAAAGGGGGCCAGACACTGAAGCTTTCTTT. The variable domain in full, completed from reference TRBV29-1 and TRBJ1-1, reads SAVISQKPSRDICQRGTSLTIQCQVDSQVTMMFWYRQQPGQSLTLIATANQGSEATYESGFVIDKFPISRPNLTFSTLTVSNMSPEDSSIYLCSAQRGPDTEAFFGQGTRLTVV.

The CDR3 region has the DNA TGCAGCGTGGATTACAGCTATGGCTACACCTTC. It is translated as CSVDYSYGYTF. The chain carries TRBV29-1 and TRBJ1-2; the D is unclear. Germline V CDR1 and CDR2: SQVTM, ANQGSEA. The CDR3 totals 11 residues. With 6 bases removed from V and 4 bases from J, the gap between germline ends came to 9 bases.

This clone was found once. The chain joins TRBV18 to TRBJ2-2, with D perhaps matching TRBD2 (6 bases). There are 16 residues in the CDR3. V shed 3 bases and J shed 0 bases, with 11 bases lying between them. CDR1 is KGHSH and CDR2 is LQKENI in the germline V gene. The CDR3 DNA sequence: TGTGCCAGCTCACCGGCGGGACGGTCGAACACCGGGGAGCTGTTTTTT. Its protein product is CASSPAGRSNTGELFF.

V and J are TRBV7-9 and TRBJ2-6; 7 bases fit TRBD2. With 8 bases clipped from V and 2 bases from J, the junction kept 6 bases outside the gene matches. Germline assignment: CDR1 SEHNR and CDR2 FQNEAQ (reference sequence). This CDR3 has 15 residues. Here the CDR3 DNA reads TGTGCCAGCCTCCGGGGGGTCACTGGGGCCAACGTCCTGACTTTC. It translates to CASLRGVTGANVLTF.

This rearrangement joins TRBV9 to TRBJ2-7, with no clear D. V shed 4 bases and J shed 1 base, with 12 bases lying between them. This CDR3 comprises 14 residues. In germline, CDR1 is SGDLS, CDR2 YYNGEE. In nucleotides, the CDR3 is TGTGCCAGCAGCCCCCAAATTGCGTCCTACGAGCAGTACTTC. Amino acid sequence: CASSPQIASYEQYF.

The chain is built from TRBV29-1 and TRBJ2-5; D remains ambiguous. CDR3 length: 10 residues. Between the trimmed V and J ends, which lost 7 bases and 1 base, there was a span of 4 bases. Germline V gene lookup returns CDR1 SQVTM and CDR2 ANQGSEA. The CDR3 region is CSGVQETQYF. CDR3 coding DNA: TGCAGCGGGGTCCAAGAGACCCAGTACTTC.

The CDR3 sequence: CASSLSGNNQPQHF. In DNA form, the CDR3 reads TGTGCCAGCAGTTTATCAGGGAACAATCAGCCCCAGCATTTT. The chain is built from TRBV28 and TRBJ1-5; possibly TRBD1 for D (5 bases). CDR3 length: 14 residues. Germline V gives CDR1 MDHEN, CDR2 SYDVKM. Trimming left V 1 base short and J 3 bases short, with 7 bases between.

This sequence joins TRBV6-1 and TRBJ2-6; the D is unclear. This CDR3 contains 16 residues. V dropped 3 bases and J dropped 0 bases, with 9 bases sitting between them. In germline, CDR1 is MNHNS, CDR2 SASEGT. CDR3 DNA sequence: TGTGCCAGCAGTGAGACGCCCGACTCTGGGGCCAACGTCCTGACTTTC. This gives the protein CASSETPDSGANVLTF.

V and J are TRBV5-5 and TRBJ1-4, with D possibly being TRBD1 (5 bases). The V end was cut by 4 bases, the J end by 2 bases, with 18 bases between. Germline V gene sequence: CDR1 SGHKS, CDR2 YYEKEE (reference sequence). The CDR3 sequence is 17 residues long. DNA of the CDR3: TGTGCCAGCAGCACCTGGCCCAGGGAAGGCACTAATGAAAAACTGTTTTTT. Protein product: CASSTWPREGTNEKLFF.

This chain links TRBV5-1 with TRBJ2-7; TRBD2 agrees at 11 bases. The CDR3 runs to 16 residues. CDR1 SGHRS and CDR2 YFSETQ come from the germline V gene. The V gene end was trimmed by 2 bases and the J gene end by 6 bases; junction bases not matched to a gene: 10. In nucleotides, the CDR3 is TGCGCCAGCAGCTTTTCTAGCGGGGGGCCCAGCAGCGAGCAGTACGTC. It is translated as CASSFSSGGPSSEQYV.

The genes are TRBV5-1 and TRBJ2-6; 8 bases match TRBD1. This CDR3 spans 15 amino acids. Germline V CDR1 and CDR2: SGHRS, YFSETQ. V lost 4 bases to trimming and J lost 2 bases; unmatched junction nucleotides: 2. This CDR3 reads CASSLQGAGANVLTF. In DNA, the CDR3 is TGCGCCAGCAGCCTACAGGGGGCTGGGGCCAACGTCCTGACTTTC.